This T cell receptor beta chain comes out of a study of blood T cells in healthy people across ages. PCR was performed a second time for roughly 7 to 11 cycles using a sample-barcoded 5' primer and a J-beta primer mix. Researchers report that each sample yielded at least 2.5 million CDR3-containing paired-end reads. From the 5' RACE reads, TCRdb called clonotypes with MiXCR, one entry per CDR3 protein. The repertoire holds hundreds of thousands of distinct CDR3 sequences, with around 42% as singletons. V lost 6 bases to trimming and J lost 3 bases; unmatched junction nucleotides: 10. This CDR3 contains 15 residues. In germline, CDR1 is MNHEY, CDR2 SVGEGT. There are a few counts of this clonotype.

The TCR sequence derives from a man aged 55-75 years in good health. This sequence joins TRBV6-2 or TRBV6-3 and TRBJ2-7; 8 bases match TRBD1. The sample taken for sequencing was blood. CDR3 protein: CASSPTGGKNYEQYF. CDR3 bases: TGTGCCAGCAGCCCAACAGGGGGGAAAAACTACGAGCAGTACTTC.